The source of this T cell receptor (beta chain) is a study of OX40 agonist ivuxolimab in advanced cancers. For the study at large: Patients undergoing dose escalation presented with hepatocellular carcinoma, melanoma, renal cell or head and neck cancer.

Study-level results: Clonal expansion from baseline to week 6 occurred in both CD4+ and CD8+ T cells.

The J segment lost 0 bases and the V segment lost 3 bases, leaving 5 bases of the junction unmatched. This CDR3 is built from 15 residues. Germline CDR1 is SGDLS and CDR2 is YYNGEE. Only in-frame clones appear in the TCRdb table, and some are missing; sequencing was by immunoSEQ multiplex PCR. The sample includes fewer than 70,000 clones, roughly 90% seen only once; the top ten take approximately 2.6%. Notes on this clone: The antigen is unknown.

This rearrangement joins TRBV9 to TRBJ1-1, with 7 bases identical to TRBD1. The source is an adult with an advanced solid tumor such as melanoma, head and neck, liver or kidney cancer. The source was CD4+ or CD8+ T cells sorted from blood, collected in a trial of the OX40 agonist ivuxolimab. CDR3 region: CASSAGTELNTEAFF. CDR3 coding DNA: TGTGCCAGCAGCGCAGGGACAGAGCTGAACACTGAAGCTTTCTTT.